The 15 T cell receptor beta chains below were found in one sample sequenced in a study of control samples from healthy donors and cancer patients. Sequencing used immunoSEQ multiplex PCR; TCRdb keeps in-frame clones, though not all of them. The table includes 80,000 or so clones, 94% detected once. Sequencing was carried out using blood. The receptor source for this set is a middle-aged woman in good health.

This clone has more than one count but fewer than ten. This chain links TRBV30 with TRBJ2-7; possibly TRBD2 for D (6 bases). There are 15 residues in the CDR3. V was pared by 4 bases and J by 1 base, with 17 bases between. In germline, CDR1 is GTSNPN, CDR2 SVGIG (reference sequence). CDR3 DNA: TGTGCCTGGAAGGTCGGAGGGGTAGAATCCTACGAGCAGTACTTC. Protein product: CAWKVGGVESYEQYF.

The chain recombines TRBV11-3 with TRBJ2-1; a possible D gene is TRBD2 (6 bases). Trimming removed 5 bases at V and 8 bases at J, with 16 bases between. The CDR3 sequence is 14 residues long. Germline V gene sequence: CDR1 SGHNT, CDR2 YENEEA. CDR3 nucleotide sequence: TGTGCCAGCAGCCCGCAAATCGGGAGTCATGAGCAGTTCTTC. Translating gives CASSPQIGSHEQFF.

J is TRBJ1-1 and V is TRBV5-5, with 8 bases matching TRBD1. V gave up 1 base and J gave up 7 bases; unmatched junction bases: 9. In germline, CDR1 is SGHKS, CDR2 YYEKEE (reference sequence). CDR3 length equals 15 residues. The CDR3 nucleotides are TGTGCCAGCAGCTTGATGGGTTCCGGGACAGGTGAAGCTTTCTTT. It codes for CASSLMGSGTGEAFF.

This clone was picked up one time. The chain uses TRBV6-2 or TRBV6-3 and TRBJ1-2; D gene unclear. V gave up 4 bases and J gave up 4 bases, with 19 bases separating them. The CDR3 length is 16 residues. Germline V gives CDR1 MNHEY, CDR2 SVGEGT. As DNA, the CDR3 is TGTGCCAGCAGTTTCTTCCCCCGGCGAACGTCCTATGGCTACACCTTC. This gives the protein CASSFFPRRTSYGYTF.

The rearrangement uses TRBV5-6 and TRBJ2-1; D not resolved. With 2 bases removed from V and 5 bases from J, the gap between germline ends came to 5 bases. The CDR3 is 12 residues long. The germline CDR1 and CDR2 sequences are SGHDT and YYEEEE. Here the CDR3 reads CASSFSHNEQFF. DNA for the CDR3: TGTGCCAGCAGCTTCTCGCACAATGAGCAGTTCTTC.

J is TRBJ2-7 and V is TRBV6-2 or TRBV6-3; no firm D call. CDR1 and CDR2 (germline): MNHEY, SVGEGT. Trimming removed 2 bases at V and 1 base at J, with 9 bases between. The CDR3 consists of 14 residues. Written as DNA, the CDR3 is TGTGCCAGCAGTTACCGCACGGCTTCCTACGAGCAGTACTTC. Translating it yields CASSYRTASYEQYF.

This CDR3 reads CASSLAVGGAYGYTF. As DNA, the CDR3 is TGTGCCAGCAGCTTAGCCGTGGGGGGGGCCTATGGCTACACCTTC. The rearrangement uses TRBV7-2 and TRBJ1-2; D possibly corresponds to TRBD1 (6 bases). V lost 0 bases, J lost 4 bases, and 12 bases lay in between. The CDR3 is made up of 15 amino acids. Germline CDR1 and CDR2: SGHTA and FQGNSA.

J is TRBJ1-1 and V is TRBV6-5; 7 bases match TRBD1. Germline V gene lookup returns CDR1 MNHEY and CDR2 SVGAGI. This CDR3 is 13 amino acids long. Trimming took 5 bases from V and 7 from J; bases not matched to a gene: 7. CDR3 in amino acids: CASSITGVGEAFF. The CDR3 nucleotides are TGTGCCAGCAGTATCACAGGGGTGGGTGAAGCTTTCTTT.

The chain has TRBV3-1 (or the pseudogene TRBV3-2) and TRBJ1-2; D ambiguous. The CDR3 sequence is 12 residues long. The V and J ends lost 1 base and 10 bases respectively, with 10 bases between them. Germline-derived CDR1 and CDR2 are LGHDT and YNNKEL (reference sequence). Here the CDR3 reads CASSQGATVYTF. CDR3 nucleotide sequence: TGTGCCAGCAGCCAAGGGGCCACCGTCTACACCTTC.

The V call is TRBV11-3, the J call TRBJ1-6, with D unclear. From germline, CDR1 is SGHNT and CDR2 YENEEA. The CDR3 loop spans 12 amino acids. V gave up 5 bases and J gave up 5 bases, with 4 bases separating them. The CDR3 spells CASSRDNSPLHF. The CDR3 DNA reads TGTGCCAGCAGCCGGGATAATTCACCCCTCCACTTT.

CDR3 bases: TGTGCCAGCATGAGTGACCGGAGCTCTAATTCACCCCTCCACTTT. This sequence encodes CASMSDRSSNSPLHF. The genes are TRBV2 and TRBJ1-6; D remains unclear. Germline CDR1 is SNHLY and CDR2 is FYNNEI. V was trimmed by 7 bases and J by 6 bases, leaving 16 bases between them. The length of the CDR3 is 15 residues. Full variable domain (missing parts from reference TRBV2 and TRBJ1-6): EPEVTQTPSHQVTQMGQEVILRCVPISNHLYFYWYRQILGQKVEFLVSFYNNEISEKSEIFDDQFSVERPDGSNFTLKIRSTKLEDSAMYFCASMSDRSSNSPLHFGNGTRLTVT.

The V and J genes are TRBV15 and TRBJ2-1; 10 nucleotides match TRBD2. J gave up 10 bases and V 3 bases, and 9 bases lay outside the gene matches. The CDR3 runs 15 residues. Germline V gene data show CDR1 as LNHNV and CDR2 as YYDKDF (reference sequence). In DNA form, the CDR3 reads TGTGCCACCAGCAGCCTTAGCGGGGGGTTCGCCGAGCAGTTCTTC. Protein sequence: CATSSLSGGFAEQFF.

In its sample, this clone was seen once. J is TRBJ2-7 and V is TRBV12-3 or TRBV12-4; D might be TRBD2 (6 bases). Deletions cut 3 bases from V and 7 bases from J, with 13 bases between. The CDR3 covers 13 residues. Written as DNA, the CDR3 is TGTGCCAGCAGTTTTTCTGGGGCGGGGGAGCAGTACTTC. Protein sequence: CASSFSGAGEQYF.

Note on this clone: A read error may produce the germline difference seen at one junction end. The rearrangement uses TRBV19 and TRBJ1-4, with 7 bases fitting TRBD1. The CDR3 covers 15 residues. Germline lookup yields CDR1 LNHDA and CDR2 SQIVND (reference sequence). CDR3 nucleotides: TGTGCCAGTAGTATAGGGGACAGACGGAATGAAAAGCTGTTTTTT. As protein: CASSIGDRRNEKLFF.

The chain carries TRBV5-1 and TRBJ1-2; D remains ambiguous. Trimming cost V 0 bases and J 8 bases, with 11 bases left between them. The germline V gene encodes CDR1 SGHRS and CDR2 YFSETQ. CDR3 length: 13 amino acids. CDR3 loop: CASSLAGDGGYTF. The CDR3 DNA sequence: TGCGCCAGCAGCTTGGCCGGGGATGGCGGCTACACCTTC.